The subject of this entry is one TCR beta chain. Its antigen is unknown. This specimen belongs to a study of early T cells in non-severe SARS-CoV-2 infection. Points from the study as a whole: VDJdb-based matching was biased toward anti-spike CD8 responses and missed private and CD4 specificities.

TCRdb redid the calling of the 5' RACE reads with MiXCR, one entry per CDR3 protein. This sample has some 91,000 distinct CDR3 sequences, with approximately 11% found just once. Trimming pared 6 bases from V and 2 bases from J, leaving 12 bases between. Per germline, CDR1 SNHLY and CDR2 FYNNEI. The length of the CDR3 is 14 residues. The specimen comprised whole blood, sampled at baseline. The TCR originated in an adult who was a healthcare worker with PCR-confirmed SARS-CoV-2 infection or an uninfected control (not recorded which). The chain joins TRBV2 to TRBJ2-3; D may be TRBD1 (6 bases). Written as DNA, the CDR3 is TGTGCCAGCAGCGCGGACAGATCCACAGATACGCAGTATTTT. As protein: CASSADRSTDTQYF.